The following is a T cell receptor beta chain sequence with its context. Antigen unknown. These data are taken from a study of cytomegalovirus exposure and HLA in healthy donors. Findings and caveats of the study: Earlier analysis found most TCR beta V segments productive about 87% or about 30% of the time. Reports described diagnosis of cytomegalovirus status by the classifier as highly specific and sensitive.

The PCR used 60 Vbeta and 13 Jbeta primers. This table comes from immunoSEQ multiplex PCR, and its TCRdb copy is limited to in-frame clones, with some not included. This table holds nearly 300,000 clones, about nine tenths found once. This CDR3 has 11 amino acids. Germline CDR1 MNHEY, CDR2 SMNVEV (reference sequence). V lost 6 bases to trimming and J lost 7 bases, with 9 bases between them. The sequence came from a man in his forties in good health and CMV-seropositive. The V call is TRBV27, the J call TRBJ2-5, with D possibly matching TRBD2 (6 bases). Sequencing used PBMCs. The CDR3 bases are TGTGCCAGCAGCCTCGGGGGGACCCAGTACTTC. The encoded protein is CASSLGGTQYF.